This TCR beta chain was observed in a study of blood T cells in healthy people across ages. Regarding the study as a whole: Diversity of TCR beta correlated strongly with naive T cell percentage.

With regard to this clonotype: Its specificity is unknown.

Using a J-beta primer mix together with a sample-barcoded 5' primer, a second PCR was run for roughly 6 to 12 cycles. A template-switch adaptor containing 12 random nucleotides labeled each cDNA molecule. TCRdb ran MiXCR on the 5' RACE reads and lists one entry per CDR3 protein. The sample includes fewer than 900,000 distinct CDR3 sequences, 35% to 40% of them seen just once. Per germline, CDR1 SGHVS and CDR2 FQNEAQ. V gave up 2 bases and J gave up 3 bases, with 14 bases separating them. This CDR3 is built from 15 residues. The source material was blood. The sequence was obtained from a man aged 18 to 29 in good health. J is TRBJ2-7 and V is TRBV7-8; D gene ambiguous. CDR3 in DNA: TGTGCCAGCAGCTTACTCACAAATCCCCTCTACGAGCAGTACTTC. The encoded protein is CASSLLTNPLYEQYF.